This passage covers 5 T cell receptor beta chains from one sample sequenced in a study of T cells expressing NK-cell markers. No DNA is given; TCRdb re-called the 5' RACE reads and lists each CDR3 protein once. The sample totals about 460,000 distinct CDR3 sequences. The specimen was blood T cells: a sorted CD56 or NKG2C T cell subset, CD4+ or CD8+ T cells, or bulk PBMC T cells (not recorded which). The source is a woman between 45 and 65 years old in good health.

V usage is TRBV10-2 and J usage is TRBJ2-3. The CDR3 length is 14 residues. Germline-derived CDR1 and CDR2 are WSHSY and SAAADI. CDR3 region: CASRATGTTDTQYF.

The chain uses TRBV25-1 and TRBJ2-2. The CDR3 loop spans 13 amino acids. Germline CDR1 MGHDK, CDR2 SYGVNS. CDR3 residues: CASRQITTGELFF.

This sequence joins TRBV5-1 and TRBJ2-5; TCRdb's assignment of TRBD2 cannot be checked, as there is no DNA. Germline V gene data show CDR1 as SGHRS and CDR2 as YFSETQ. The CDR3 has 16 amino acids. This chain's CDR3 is CASSLGTLAGVETQYF.

This CDR3 is CASSLEGSPTDTQYF. V gene TRBV11-2 combines with J gene TRBJ2-3. The CDR3 runs 15 residues. Germline-derived CDR1 and CDR2 are SGHAT and FQNNGV.

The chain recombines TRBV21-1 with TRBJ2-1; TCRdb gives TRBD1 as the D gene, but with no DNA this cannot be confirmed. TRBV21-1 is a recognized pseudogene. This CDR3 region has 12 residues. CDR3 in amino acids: CASSKRPRRQFF.